This T cell receptor (beta chain) was captured by sequencing in a study of human thymus T cells. Germline lookup yields CDR1 ENHRY and CDR2 SYGVKD. The CDR3 runs to 17 residues. V gave up 4 bases and J gave up 7 bases; unmatched junction bases: 10. Clones were read by immunoSEQ multiplex PCR, and TCRdb kept only the in-frame ones, dropping some. The sample comprises around 70,000 clones, over 85% of which are singletons, and around 0.037% rests with the top ten. In the case of this clone: Its specificity is unknown.

Study-level results: A high degree of thymic repertoire overlap among unrelated individuals was reported in related research.

Thymic resections from corrective heart surgery supplied the tissue. Congenital heart defects were the reason for the corrective surgery that the donors, healthy Finnish infants, were having. This receptor was identified in a girl under three years old with a congenital heart defect but otherwise immunologically healthy. Material: thymus tissue. The chain links TRBV10-3 to TRBJ2-2; 12 bases match TRBD1. CDR3 region: CAISVPPGTGGFGELFF. In DNA, the CDR3 is TGTGCCATCAGTGTGCCCCCCGGGACAGGGGGCTTCGGGGAGCTGTTTTTT.